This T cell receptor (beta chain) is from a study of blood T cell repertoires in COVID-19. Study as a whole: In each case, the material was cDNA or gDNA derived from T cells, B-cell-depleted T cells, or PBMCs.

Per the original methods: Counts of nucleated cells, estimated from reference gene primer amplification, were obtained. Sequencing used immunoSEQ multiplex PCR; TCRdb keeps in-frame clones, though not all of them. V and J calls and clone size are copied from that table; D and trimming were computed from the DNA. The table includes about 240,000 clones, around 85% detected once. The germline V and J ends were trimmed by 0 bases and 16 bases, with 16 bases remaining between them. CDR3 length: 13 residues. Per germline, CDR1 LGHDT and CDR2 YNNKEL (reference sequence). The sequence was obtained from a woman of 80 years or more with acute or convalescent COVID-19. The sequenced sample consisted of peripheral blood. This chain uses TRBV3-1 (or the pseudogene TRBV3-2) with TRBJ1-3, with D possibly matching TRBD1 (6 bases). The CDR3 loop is CASSQDRLGTYYF. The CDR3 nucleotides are TGTGCCAGCAGCCAAGACCGCCTAGGGACATATTATTTT.